This is a list of T cell receptor beta chains from one sample in a study of brain T cells in children with intractable seizures. Measured with immunoSEQ multiplex PCR; TCRdb has only the in-frame clones, and not every one. The table has tens of thousands of clones, 93% seen once. The sample here was peripheral blood, taken at surgery. The receptors originated from a boy under two years old with tuberous sclerosis and intractable seizures. CDR3s leave out the opening cysteine and the closing phenylalanine or tryptophan. Fields, in order: D gene, V gene, CDR3 length, J gene, CDR3 protein. A D gene is named only where the DNA matches it firmly.

>.|TRBV11-2|15|TRBJ2-2
ASSLGTFGQNTGELF
>.|TRBV5-1|12|TRBJ1-1
ASSFQGRWAEAF
>.|TRBV15|12|TRBJ2-2
ATSLGRITGELF
>.|TRBV5-1|12|TRBJ2-1
ASSLGHGTDEQF
>TRBD2|TRBV6-5|12|TRBJ2-2
AIIAGGPTGELF
>TRBD2|TRBV5-4|14|TRBJ2-1
ASSLPGTSGMLEQF
>.|TRBV5-1|14|TRBJ2-2
ASSLVGHLGAGELF
>.|TRBV5-1|13|TRBJ2-7
ASSLSRPFGYEQY
>.|TRBV5-1|10|TRBJ1-2
ASSLGGYGYT
>.|TRBV10-3|11|TRBJ1-1
ASGLSWDTEAF
>.|TRBV13|12|TRBJ1-2
ASSPSGTPYGYT
>TRBD1|TRBV9|13|TRBJ2-7
ASSVEGAAGVEQY
>TRBD1|TRBV9|13|TRBJ2-1
ASTLGDRGQGEQF
>TRBD1|TRBV7-9|11|TRBJ2-7
ASSPQGANEQY
>.|TRBV19|15|TRBJ1-3
ASSIDRLGLSGNTIY
>.|TRBV6-5|12|TRBJ1-2
ASKMSGYDYGYT
>.|TRBV4-1|12|TRBJ1-1
ASSQGQGGTEAF
>TRBD1|TRBV7-7|13|TRBJ1-3
ASSRDRGFGNTIY
>.|TRBV7-9|11|TRBJ1-1
ASSFHGNTEAF
>TRBD2|TRBV19|12|TRBJ2-3
ASSIGLAGDTQY
>TRBD2|TRBV15|15|TRBJ2-1
ATSPVAGGPVYNEQF
>.|TRBV5-6|10|TRBJ1-1
ASSLYGTEAF
>TRBD1|TRBV28|14|TRBJ2-3
TVWETGGATVDTQY
>.|TRBV19|11|TRBJ1-1
ASSMRGAAEAF
>TRBD1|TRBV28|12|TRBJ1-5
ASSQGVGNQPQH
>.|TRBV6-1|15|TRBJ1-5
ASSDVSERVGNQPQH
>.|TRBV18|11|TRBJ2-7
ASSPLVTSEQY
>.|TRBV7-9|13|TRBJ2-3
ASQQWGPSTDTQY
>.|TRBV9|13|TRBJ2-3
ASSVGLGSTDTQY
>TRBD1|TRBV19|10|TRBJ1-2
ASSVRGYGYT
>.|TRBV2|14|TRBJ2-3
ARDPSGRVGTDTQY
>.|TRBV27|15|TRBJ1-6
ASGLLRGGSYNSPLH
>TRBD2|TRBV9|17|TRBJ2-3
ASSSPGTSGAPSTDTQY
>.|TRBV20-1|14|TRBJ2-1
SASKFDIRSYNEQF
>.|TRBV29-1|10|TRBJ1-1
RAGALNTEAF
>TRBD1|TRBV25-1|14|TRBJ2-7
ASSSNEGQGAKEQY
>TRBD1|TRBV3-1/TRBV3-2|16|TRBJ1-1
ASSQDPYRGWKGTEAF
>TRBD1|TRBV5-1|13|TRBJ2-1
ASRAGQGAVWEQF
>TRBD2|TRBV10-3|12|TRBJ2-7
AISEEGGPSEQY
>.|TRBV19|10|TRBJ2-7
ARDGCSYEQY
>.|TRBV20-1|11|TRBJ2-7
SASSSRRSEQY
>TRBD2|TRBV5-1|13|TRBJ2-7
ASRPRTSGMYEQY
>.|TRBV5-1|13|TRBJ1-1
ASSLQLDRNTEAF
>TRBD1|TRBV5-4|14|TRBJ1-1
ASSFWRGQSRTEAF
>.|TRBV19|14|TRBJ1-1
ASSIYLGHLGTEAF
>.|TRBV19|12|TRBJ2-7
ASSIGVPKDEQY
>.|TRBV6-5|11|TRBJ2-5
ASSPTGVETQY
>.|TRBV9|12|TRBJ1-1
ASSVDVKNTEAF
>.|TRBV11-2|13|TRBJ2-6
ASRIGGYGANVLT
>TRBD1|TRBV9|11|TRBJ2-7
ASSTGTDYEQY
>TRBD1|TRBV9|13|TRBJ2-7
ASSAQPDRAYEQY
>.|TRBV5-6|11|TRBJ2-1
ASSLGTLGEQF
>TRBD1|TRBV5-1|11|TRBJ1-1
ASSPDRGTEAF
>.|TRBV24-1|11|TRBJ1-2
AASSRGNYGYT
>TRBD2|TRBV6-2/TRBV6-3|17|TRBJ2-5
ASSYHLGTSGGLQETQY